The 8 T cell receptor beta chains in this list originate from one sample, sequenced in a study of T cell changes during pregnancy in multiple sclerosis. This table comes from immunoSEQ multiplex PCR, and its TCRdb copy is limited to in-frame clones, with some not included. The sample consists of approximately 82,000 clones, about 89% of them appearing once. This sample comprised CD4+ T cells from peripheral blood mononuclear cells, obtained in the second trimester of pregnancy. These receptors all come from a female donor with multiple sclerosis, enrolled in a pregnancy study.

V is TRBV5-1 and J is TRBJ1-1; D may be TRBD1 (5 bases). Germline CDR1 and CDR2: SGHRS and YFSETQ. Trimming cost V 0 bases and J 2 bases, with 11 bases left between them. The CDR3 is 15 amino acids. CDR3 bases: TGCGCCAGCAGCTTGGATGGGGCTGATAACACTGAAGCTTTCTTT. This translates into CASSLDGADNTEAFF.

This chain links TRBV30 with TRBJ2-7; 8 bases map to TRBD2. V lost 5 bases, J lost 4 bases, and 7 bases stayed unmatched. The length of the CDR3 is 13 residues. Germline assignment: CDR1 GTSNPN and CDR2 SVGIG (reference sequence). CDR3 sequence: CAWGVLAGYEQYF. Here the CDR3 DNA reads TGTGCCTGGGGGGTGTTAGCGGGATACGAGCAGTACTTC.

This clone was found once. The V call is TRBV9, the J call TRBJ1-3, with D perhaps matching TRBD1 (6 bases). The germline gives CDR1 SGDLS, CDR2 YYNGEE. Trimming shortened V by 4 bases and J by 0 bases, and 14 bases separated the two germline ends. The CDR3 is 16 residues long. The DNA for the CDR3 is TGTGCCAGCAGCCTGACAGGCCTATACTCTGGAAACACCATATATTTT. Amino acids: CASSLTGLYSGNTIYF.

The count of this clone is one. The rearrangement joins TRBV30 to TRBJ2-1; D unclear. The CDR3 contains 13 residues. The germline gives CDR1 GTSNPN, CDR2 SVGIG (reference sequence). V lost 5 bases to trimming and J lost 6 bases, with 14 bases between them. The CDR3 DNA reads TGTGCCTGGTTTCAACCCTCTATCAATGAGCAGTTCTTC. Residues: CAWFQPSINEQFF.

This rearrangement joins TRBV7-2 to TRBJ2-7; the match to TRBD1 covers 8 bases. The CDR3 loop spans 15 amino acids. The V segment lost 5 bases and the J segment 5 bases; nucleotides outside the gene matches: 11. CDR1 and CDR2 from the germline V gene are SGHTA and FQGNSA. The CDR3 loop is CASSLIPGGRDEQYF. DNA for the CDR3: TGTGCCAGCAGCCTGATTCCAGGGGGCAGGGACGAGCAGTACTTC.

The chain recombines TRBV4-2 with TRBJ1-5, with TRBD1 identical over 7 bases. The V gene end was trimmed by 0 bases and the J gene end by 6 bases; junction bases not matched to a gene: 5. There are 15 residues in the CDR3. Germline V gene data show CDR1 as LGHNA and CDR2 as YNFKEQ. This chain's CDR3 is CASSQEVRGIQPQHF. CDR3 in DNA: TGTGCCAGCAGCCAAGAGGTCAGGGGGATTCAGCCCCAGCATTTT.

The chain has TRBV29-1 and TRBJ2-7; 8 positions match TRBD1. The CDR3 consists of 14 residues. Germline assignment: CDR1 SQVTM and CDR2 ANQGSEA. V lost 5 bases, J lost 3 bases, and 9 bases stayed unmatched. CDR3 amino acids: CSVRTGTGVYEQYF. The CDR3 bases are TGCAGCGTTCGAACCGGGACAGGAGTCTACGAGCAGTACTTC.

The chain uses TRBV27 and TRBJ1-6; D perhaps matches TRBD1 (6 bases). The CDR3 extends over 16 amino acids. CDR1 is MNHEY, CDR2 SMNVEV, per germline (reference sequence). The V end lost 4 bases, the J end lost 3 bases, and 13 bases lay between the germline ends. The CDR3 protein is CASSSLPGHYNSPLHF. DNA for the CDR3: TGTGCCAGCAGTTCTCTCCCGGGACACTATAATTCACCCCTCCACTTT.